The 16 T cell receptor beta chains listed next were all sequenced from one sample in a study of cytomegalovirus exposure and HLA in healthy donors. Researchers ran the PCR with 60 Vbeta and 13 Jbeta primers. The assay was immunoSEQ multiplex PCR, and TCRdb's table has in-frame clones only and misses some. The table lists around 210,000 clones, approximately 78% of them singletons, with 2.5% to 3% in the top ten. Sequences were obtained from PBMCs. The receptors here all came from a woman aged 40 to 49 in good health and CMV-seronegative.

The genes are TRBV9 and TRBJ2-1; 9 bases map to TRBD1. The V and J ends lost 2 bases and 5 bases, in that order; junction bases with no gene match: 8. CDR1 SGDLS and CDR2 YYNGEE come from the germline V gene. The length of the CDR3 is 16 residues. The CDR3 is CASSVWGDRVNNEQFF. The CDR3 DNA sequence: TGTGCCAGCAGCGTTTGGGGGGACAGGGTTAACAATGAGCAGTTCTTC.

The chain combines TRBV10-3 with TRBJ2-7; tentatively, D is TRBD1 (7 bases). CDR1 is ENHRY, CDR2 SYGVKD, per germline. CDR3 length: 14 amino acids. Deletions cut 3 bases from V and 4 bases from J, with 13 bases between. CDR3 in amino acids: CAISDLEGAYEQYF. DNA of the CDR3: TGTGCCATCAGTGATCTGGAGGGGGCTTACGAGCAGTACTTC.

The chain employs TRBV10-3 and TRBJ2-7; 8 bases are shared with TRBD2. The CDR3 extends over 12 amino acids. The ends lost 10 bases at V and 3 bases at J; junction bases unmatched: 5. Germline V lookup: CDR1 ENHRY, CDR2 SYGVKD. The CDR3 here is CATGGFGYEQYF. CDR3 DNA sequence: TGTGCCACGGGGGGGTTCGGCTACGAGCAGTACTTC.

The chain employs TRBV2 and TRBJ1-2; 9 positions match TRBD1. Germline V lookup: CDR1 SNHLY, CDR2 FYNNEI. The CDR3 has 16 residues. V shed 5 bases and J 0 bases; nucleotides not matched to a gene: 7. The CDR3 DNA sequence: TGTGCCAGCAGTCCTGGACAGGGGTTTCCTAACTATGGCTACACCTTC. Translating gives CASSPGQGFPNYGYTF.

This chain joins TRBV29-1 and TRBJ1-1; D is uncertain. This CDR3 is built from 11 residues. V gave up 4 bases and J gave up 10 bases, with 13 bases separating them. Germline lookup yields CDR1 SQVTM and CDR2 ANQGSEA. The chain's CDR3 is CSVVPGRGAFF. The CDR3 nucleotides are TGCAGCGTTGTCCCAGGCCGTGGAGCTTTCTTT.

This chain links TRBV4-2 with TRBJ1-1, with D hard to call. The CDR3 runs 19 residues. Germline CDR1 is LGHNA and CDR2 is YNFKEQ. Trimming pared 0 bases from V and 0 bases from J, leaving 20 bases between. The CDR3 here is CASSQDLYRVEVMNTEAFF. The CDR3 bases are TGTGCCAGCAGCCAAGATCTATATAGGGTGGAGGTGATGAACACTGAAGCTTTCTTT.

The rearrangement joins TRBV5-1 to TRBJ2-7, with a tentative D call TRBD1 (8 bases). This CDR3 region has 15 residues. Germline V CDR1 and CDR2: SGHRS, YFSETQ. V was cut by 2 bases and J by 2 bases, with 14 bases left in between. The CDR3 DNA is TGCGCCAGCAGCTTAGGACAGGGAGGGACCTACGAGCAGTACTTC. Translated: CASSLGQGGTYEQYF.

This chain uses TRBV6-4 with TRBJ1-2; 7 nucleotides align to TRBD1. There are 15 residues in the CDR3. V was pared by 5 bases and J by 4 bases, with 10 bases of the junction left unmatched. The germline gives CDR1 MRHNA, CDR2 SNTAGT. DNA for the CDR3: TGTGCCAGCAGTCCCACGAGGGGGCGAGGCTATGGCTACACCTTC. Translating gives CASSPTRGRGYGYTF.

The V and J genes are TRBV27 and TRBJ1-6; D gene unclear. Germline assignment: CDR1 MNHEY and CDR2 SMNVEV (reference sequence). The CDR3 totals 14 residues. V shed 5 bases and J shed 11 bases, with 16 bases lying between them. The DNA for the CDR3 is TGTGCCAGCAGTCCCCCGGATCTCGGGGCACCCCTCCACTTT. Translating gives CASSPPDLGAPLHF.

V gene TRBV30 combines with J gene TRBJ2-7; 7 nucleotides line up with TRBD1. Germline CDR1 GTSNPN, CDR2 SVGIG (reference sequence). CDR3 length equals 15 residues. V shed 0 bases, J shed 2 bases, and the junction held 7 bases outside the gene matches. The CDR3 sequence is CAWSVPTGLAYEQYF. The DNA for the CDR3 is TGTGCCTGGAGTGTACCGACAGGGCTGGCCTACGAGCAGTACTTC.

The chain joins TRBV6-5 to TRBJ2-2, with D perhaps matching TRBD1 (5 bases). The CDR3 loop spans 15 amino acids. V gave up 0 bases and J gave up 4 bases, with 9 bases separating them. CDR1 is MNHEY and CDR2 is SVGAGI in the germline V gene. In DNA form, the CDR3 reads TGTGCCAGCAGTTACTCAGGGGCGTTCACCGGGGAGCTGTTTTTT. It specifies CASSYSGAFTGELFF.

The rearrangement links TRBV7-9 to TRBJ1-3; D unclear. Trimming pared 7 bases from V and 4 bases from J, leaving 14 bases between. The CDR3 totals 14 residues. Germline CDR1 SEHNR, CDR2 FQNEAQ (reference sequence). The CDR3 here is CASTNGDVGNTIYF. The CDR3 region has the DNA TGTGCCAGCACGAACGGGGATGTAGGAAACACCATATATTTT.

This chain links TRBV28 with TRBJ2-7; a weak D match, TRBD1 (6 bases). Trimming stripped 6 bases from V and 3 bases from J, with 12 bases between. The germline CDR1 and CDR2 sequences are MDHEN and SYDVKM. This CDR3 contains 13 residues. In DNA, the CDR3 is TGTGCCAGCAGATTAGACAGGTACTACGAGCAGTACTTC. Amino acid sequence: CASRLDRYYEQYF.

This clone was counted a few times. This chain links TRBV7-9 with TRBJ1-3; D ambiguous. The V gene lost 5 bases and the J gene lost 0 bases, with 8 bases spanning the gap. Germline V gene data show CDR1 as SEHNR and CDR2 as FQNEAQ (reference sequence). This CDR3 is built from 14 residues. The CDR3 coding sequence is TGTGCCAGCAGCCATCTGAGCTCTGGAAACACCATATATTTT. Protein sequence: CASSHLSSGNTIYF.

V usage is TRBV10-2 and J usage is TRBJ2-1, with 11 bases lining up with TRBD2. CDR3 size: 16 residues. The V segment lost 0 bases and the J segment 10 bases; nucleotides outside the gene matches: 8. Germline CDR1 and CDR2: WSHSY and SAAADI. The CDR3 loop reads CASSESLAGGRGEQFF. DNA for the CDR3: TGCGCCAGCAGTGAGTCTTTAGCGGGAGGGAGGGGAGAGCAGTTCTTC.

The chain has TRBV9 and TRBJ2-1; TRBD2 might be the D (6 bases). Trimming stripped 3 bases from V and 6 bases from J, with 16 bases between. The CDR3 totals 15 residues. CDR1 is SGDLS, CDR2 YYNGEE, per germline. CDR3 sequence (DNA): TGTGCCAGCAGCGCCGCGACTAGGCCTTTCAATGAGCAGTTCTTC. This encodes CASSAATRPFNEQFF.